Following are 9 T cell receptor beta chains from one sample sequenced in a study of blood T cell repertoires in COVID-19. The repertoire was sequenced with immunoSEQ multiplex PCR; TCRdb's copy has only in-frame clones and lacks some. The repertoire includes over 35,000 clones, 79% of them detected once, and approximately 20% sits in the top ten. The source material was peripheral blood. These TCRs come from a man aged 70-80 years with acute or convalescent COVID-19.

The chain is built from TRBV6-5 and TRBJ1-1, with a tentative D call TRBD1 (5 bases). Trimming cost V 6 bases and J 6 bases, with 20 bases left between them. This CDR3 is 15 amino acids long. The germline V gene encodes CDR1 MNHEY and CDR2 SVGAGI. The CDR3 protein is CASSLRFGAGAEAFF. The CDR3 region has the DNA TGTGCCAGCAGCCTTAGATTTGGGGCGGGGGCTGAAGCTTTCTTT.

The V gene is TRBV10-3, the J gene TRBJ1-6, with 7 positions matching TRBD1. The CDR3 has 14 residues. The V segment lost 6 bases and the J segment 8 bases; nucleotides outside the gene matches: 7. Germline V gives CDR1 ENHRY, CDR2 SYGVKD. As DNA, the CDR3 is TGTGCCATCAGGGAGGGACAGAGGGATTCACCCCTCCACTTT. This codes for CAIREGQRDSPLHF.

The rearrangement joins TRBV7-8 to TRBJ1-2; TRBD1 agrees at 10 bases. Germline CDR1 SGHVS, CDR2 FQNEAQ. J lost 4 bases, V lost 1 base, and 3 bases had no gene match. The CDR3 is 15 amino acids. This chain's CDR3 is CASSLGGQGIYGYTF. CDR3 in DNA: TGTGCCAGCAGCTTAGGGGGACAGGGGATCTATGGCTACACCTTC.

This chain uses TRBV12-3 or TRBV12-4 with TRBJ2-7, with no clear D. The CDR3 covers 13 residues. The V gene lost 6 bases and the J gene lost 2 bases, with 11 bases spanning the gap. This CDR3 reads CASSPSKPYEQYF. CDR3 DNA: TGTGCCAGCAGCCCTTCAAAGCCCTACGAGCAGTACTTC.

The rearrangement links TRBV7-2 to TRBJ2-1; D perhaps matches TRBD1 (5 bases). V shed 8 bases and J shed 9 bases, with 17 bases lying between them. Germline CDR1 reads SGHTA; CDR2 reads FQGNSA. This CDR3 has 13 amino acids. In DNA form, the CDR3 reads TGTGCCAGCTCAAGTGGTAGGGGCCTTGAGCAGTTCTTC. Translating it yields CASSSGRGLEQFF. Full variable domain (outside the CDR3, taken from reference TRBV7-2 and TRBJ2-1): GAGVSQSPSNKVTEKGKDVELRCDPISGHTALYWYRQSLGQGLEFLIYFQGNSAPDKSGLPSDRFSAERTGGSVSTLTIQRTQQEDSAVYLCASSSGRGLEQFFGPGTRLTVL.

V and J are TRBV6-6 and TRBJ1-5; 7 nucleotides match TRBD1. Trimming at V came to 5 bases and at J to 7 bases, leaving 14 bases not matched to a gene. CDR1 and CDR2 (germline): MNHNY, SVGAGI (reference sequence). This CDR3 contains 16 residues. CDR3 sequence: CASSQKQGRPDQPQHF. The CDR3, as DNA: TGTGCCAGCAGTCAAAAACAGGGGCGGCCAGACCAGCCCCAGCATTTT.

The J gene is TRBJ1-1, the V gene TRBV5-1, with unresolved D. V lost 0 bases, J lost 5 bases, and 8 bases lay in between. Germline V gene sequence: CDR1 SGHRS, CDR2 YFSETQ. This CDR3 has 13 amino acids. DNA of the CDR3: TGCGCCAGCAGCTTGGCGTCCGGGACTGAAGCTTTCTTT. Protein product: CASSLASGTEAFF.

The rearrangement joins TRBV7-9 to TRBJ1-6; TRBD1 aligns across 7 bases. With V trimmed by 0 bases and J by 8 bases, 7 bases remained unmatched. This CDR3 is 16 amino acids long. Per germline, CDR1 SEHNR and CDR2 FQNEAQ (reference sequence). The DNA for the CDR3 is TGTGCCAGCAGCTTAGCTGGGCGGGACAGAGATTCACCCCTCCACTTT. Its translation: CASSLAGRDRDSPLHF.

DNA for the CDR3: TGTGCCAGCAGCTTGGGTAGCGGCTCCTACAATGAGCAGTTCTTC. Its protein product is CASSLGSGSYNEQFF. J is TRBJ2-1 and V is TRBV5-4, with D perhaps matching TRBD2 (6 bases). The V gene lost 0 bases and the J gene lost 0 bases, with 7 bases spanning the gap. Germline assignment: CDR1 SGHNT and CDR2 YYREEE (reference sequence). The CDR3 spans 15 residues.